The 3 T cell receptor beta chains below all came from one sample that was sequenced in a study of low-dose radiotherapy and immunotherapy resistance in tumors (dated by TCRdb to 2022 to 2024). The time point label corresponds to: before trial treatment. The sequencing machine was an Illumina MiniSeq. Superscript III and a set of TRAV- and TRBV-specific primers were used to synthesize first-strand cDNA, so that both TCRalpha and TCRbeta chains were covered. TCRs were amplified for 20 PCR cycles with Phusion, using a constant-region primer paired with the adapter attached to the V primers. TCRdb reprocessing: public reads trimmed at Q25 with fastp, clones called with MiXCR, in-frame beta chains kept. Every entry covers one CDR3 protein and lists the most common genes and DNA from its rows. Present in this sample are more than 85,000 distinct CDR3 sequences, roughly a tenth of which were seen just once. The ten largest clonotypes hold under 1.1% of the sample.

Sample: PBMCs, taken before treatment. All receptors derive from a male donor with prostate cancer.

Ten or more counts support this clonotype. This chain connects TRBV15 to TRBJ2-3, with D unclear. This CDR3 comprises 17 residues. Per the germline V gene, CDR1 is LNHNV and CDR2 is YYDKDF (reference sequence). Trimming took 0 bases from V and 1 from J, leaving 14 bases between them. CDR3 nucleotide sequence: TGTGCCACCAGCAGAGATCTAGGTCTAGAGGGCACAGATACGCAGTATTTT. Translated: CATSRDLGLEGTDTQYF.

On this clonotype itself: A far larger clone lies a single base away; this is likely a read error. The V call is TRBV5-1, the J call TRBJ2-7, with 7 positions matching TRBD2. CDR1 and CDR2 (germline): SGHRS, YFSETQ. The trim removed 4 bases at V and 7 bases at J, leaving 20 bases unmatched. There are 17 residues in the CDR3. CDR3 nucleotides: TGCGCCAGCAGCGCCGGGGGAGGGCTAGGCTCCTACAATGAGCAGTACTTC. Protein: CASSAGGGLGSYNEQYF.

The chain recombines TRBV19 with TRBJ1-5, with 9 bases lining up with TRBD1. Germline V gives CDR1 LNHDA, CDR2 SQIVND (reference sequence). V lost 10 bases, J lost 6 bases, and 7 bases stayed unmatched. This CDR3 is 13 amino acids long. In DNA form, the CDR3 reads TGTGCCAATACCGGGACAGGGTCTCAGCCCCAGCATTTT. Translated: CANTGTGSQPQHF.